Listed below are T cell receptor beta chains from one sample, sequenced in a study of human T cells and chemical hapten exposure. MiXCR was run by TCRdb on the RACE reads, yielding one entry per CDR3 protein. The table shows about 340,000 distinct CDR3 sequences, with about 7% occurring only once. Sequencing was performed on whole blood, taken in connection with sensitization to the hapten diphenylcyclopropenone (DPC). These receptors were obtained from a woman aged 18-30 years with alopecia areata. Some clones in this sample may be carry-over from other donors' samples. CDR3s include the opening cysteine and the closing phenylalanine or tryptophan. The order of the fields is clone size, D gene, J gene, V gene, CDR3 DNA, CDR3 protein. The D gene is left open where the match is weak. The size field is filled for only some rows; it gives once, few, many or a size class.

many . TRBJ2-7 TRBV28 TGTGCCAGCATCCCCTATGGGGGACAAATGATGGGGGAGCAGTACTTC CASIPYGGQMMGEQYF
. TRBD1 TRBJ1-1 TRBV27 TGTGCCAGCAGTCCCATGACAGGGCACACTAACACTGAAGCTTTCTTT CASSPMTGHTNTEAFF
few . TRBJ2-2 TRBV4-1 TGCGCCAGCAGCCTGGTAGCGGTCCCCGGGGAGCTGTTTTTT CASSLVAVPGELFF
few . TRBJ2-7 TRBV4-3 TGCGCCAGCAGCCAAGAAGGGCCCTACGAGCAGTACTTC CASSQEGPYEQYF
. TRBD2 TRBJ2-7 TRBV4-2 TGTGCCAGCAGCCGTTATGGACTAGCGGGGGTTGGTGAGCAGTACTTC CASSRYGLAGVGEQYF
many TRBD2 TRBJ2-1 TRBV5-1 TGCGCCAGCAGCCTAGCGGGGGGGCCATATGAGCAGTTCTTC CASSLAGGPYEQFF
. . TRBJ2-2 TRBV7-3 TGTGCCAGCAGCTTAAGCCGGGTCGCCGGGGAGCTGTTTTTT CASSLSRVAGELFF
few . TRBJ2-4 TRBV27 TGTGCCAGCAGTTCCTTTCTAGCCAAAAACATTCAGTACTTC CASSSFLAKNIQYF
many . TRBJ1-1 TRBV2 TGTGCCAGCAGTGAAGCAGGGGACGCTTTCTTT CASSEAGDAFF
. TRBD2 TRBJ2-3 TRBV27 TGTGCCAGCAGTCCACGACTAGCGGTCGATACAGATACGCAGTATTTT CASSPRLAVDTDTQYF
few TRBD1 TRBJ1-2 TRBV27 TGTGCCAGCAGTTTAAACAGGGGGATCTATGGCTACACCTTC CASSLNRGIYGYTF
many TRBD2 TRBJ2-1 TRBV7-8 TGTGCCAGCAGCTTGAGGGCTAGCGGGGGATGGTTCTTC CASSLRASGGWFF
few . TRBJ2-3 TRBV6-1 TGTGCCAGCAGTGAATACAGTTTAAGCACAGATACGCAGTATTTT CASSEYSLSTDTQYF
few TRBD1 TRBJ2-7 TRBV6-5 TGTGCCAGCAGCACCGGGACAGGAAAGTACGAGCAGTACTTC CASSTGTGKYEQYF
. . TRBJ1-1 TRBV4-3 TGCGCCAGCAGCCATGAAGCTACAAAGAACACTGAAGCTTTCTTT CASSHEATKNTEAFF
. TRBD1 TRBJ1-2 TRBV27 TGTGCCAGCAGGCGGGACAGGGGATCGAATTTTAACTATGGCTACACCTTC CASRRDRGSNFNYGYTF
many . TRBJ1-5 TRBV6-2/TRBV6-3 TGTGCCAGCAGTTATACCAGCAATCAGCCCCAGCATTTT CASSYTSNQPQHF
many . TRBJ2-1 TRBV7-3 TGTGCCAGCAGCTTAACGAAGGGAGTCAATGAGCAGTTCTTC CASSLTKGVNEQFF
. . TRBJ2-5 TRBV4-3 TGCGCCAGCAGCCAAGACAACAGCGGGGAGACCCAGTACTTC CASSQDNSGETQYF
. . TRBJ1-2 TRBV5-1 TGCGCCAGCAGCTTCTTTCAGGGAGGAAACTATGGCTACACCTTC CASSFFQGGNYGYTF
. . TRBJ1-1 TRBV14 TGTGCCAGCAGCGTTCGAGGGGGGGCGGGCACTGAAGCTTTCTTT CASSVRGGAGTEAFF
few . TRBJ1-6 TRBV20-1 TGCAGTGCTAGGGGGAGTTTCCCCCATTCACCCCTCCACTTT CSARGSFPHSPLHF
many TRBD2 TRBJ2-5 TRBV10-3 TGTGCCACTGCGACTAGCGGGGTCGCAAAGACCCAGTACTTC CATATSGVAKTQYF
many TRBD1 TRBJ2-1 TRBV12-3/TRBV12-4 TGTGCCAGCAGGTCTCGCCCGGGACAGGAGTACAATGAGCAGTTCTTC CASRSRPGQEYNEQFF
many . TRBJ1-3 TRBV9 TGTGCCAGCAGCCCCCGTGAGGGGGGTATGTCTGGAAACACCATATATTTT CASSPREGGMSGNTIYF
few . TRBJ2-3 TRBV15 TGTGCCACCAGCAGAGAGGCCAGGGGGGCAGATACGCAGTATTTT CATSREARGADTQYF
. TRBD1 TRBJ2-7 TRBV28 TGTGCCAGCAGTTCGGGACAGGAGCTCTACGAGCAGTACTTC CASSSGQELYEQYF
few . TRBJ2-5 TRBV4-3 TGCGCCAGCAGCCCAGTAAGGAGAGAGACCCAGTACTTC CASSPVRRETQYF
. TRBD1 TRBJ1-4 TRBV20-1 TGCAGTGCTCGTGGACAGGGGGCTTTATCAACTAATGAAAAACTGTTTTTT CSARGQGALSTNEKLFF
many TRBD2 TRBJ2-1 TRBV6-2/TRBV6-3 TGTGCCAGCAGTCCATTAGCGGGGGGATCCTACAATGAGCAGTTCTTC CASSPLAGGSYNEQFF
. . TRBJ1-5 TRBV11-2 TGTGCCAGCAGCTCCGATACGGCGGGGAATCAGCCCCAGCATTTT CASSSDTAGNQPQHF
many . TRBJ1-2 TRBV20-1 TGCAGTGCTAGATCGGCAGGGTTTATCTACACCTTC CSARSAGFIYTF
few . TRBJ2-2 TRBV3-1 TGTGCCAGCAGCCAGGGGTTCGGGGAGCTGTTTTTT CASSQGFGELFF
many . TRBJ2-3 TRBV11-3 TGTGCCAGCAGCTCTGGGGACTCATTCGGGACAGATACGCAGTATTTT CASSSGDSFGTDTQYF
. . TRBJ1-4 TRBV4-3 TGCGCCAGCAGCCAAGAAGCAGGGCAGGAAAAACTGTTTTTT CASSQEAGQEKLFF
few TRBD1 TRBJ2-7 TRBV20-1 TGCAGTGCTGCCCGGGACAGCTATCCCTACGAGCAGTACTTC CSAARDSYPYEQYF
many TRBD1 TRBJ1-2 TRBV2 TGTGCCAGCTCACAACAGCTGGGACAGGGGGCTTACTATGGCTACACCTTC CASSQQLGQGAYYGYTF
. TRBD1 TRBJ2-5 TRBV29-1 TGCAGCGTGGACCAAAACAGGGGGCCCCAAGAGACCCAGTACTTC CSVDQNRGPQETQYF
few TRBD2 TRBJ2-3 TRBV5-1 TGCGCCAGCAGTGAGGGGACTAGCCTAAGCACAGATACGCAGTATTTT CASSEGTSLSTDTQYF
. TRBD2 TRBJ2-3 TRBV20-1 TGCAGTCTAGCGGGGGTCGCAGATACGCAGTATTTT CSLAGVADTQYF
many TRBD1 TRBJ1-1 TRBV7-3 TGTGCCAGCAGCTTGCGCCAGGGGGCGAAGATGAACACTGAAGCTTTCTTT CASSLRQGAKMNTEAFF
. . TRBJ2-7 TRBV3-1 TGTGCCAGCAGCCCCCCAAGGGGCGAGCAGTACTTC CASSPPRGEQYF
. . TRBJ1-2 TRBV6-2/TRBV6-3 TGTGCCAGCAGTTACGAAGAGAATCTCTATGGCTACACCTTC CASSYEENLYGYTF
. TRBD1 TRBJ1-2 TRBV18 TGTGCCAGCCACGACAGGGGCGACTATGGCTACACCTTC CASHDRGDYGYTF
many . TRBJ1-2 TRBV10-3 TGTGCCATCAGTGAGCGGGGGGATGGCTACACCTTC CAISERGDGYTF
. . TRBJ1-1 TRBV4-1 TGCGCCAGCCATAACACGCTCGGGGCTGAAGCTTTCTTT CASHNTLGAEAFF
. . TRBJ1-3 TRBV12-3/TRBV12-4 TGTGCCAGCAGCAAACAAGGGGGACGAAACACCATATATTTT CASSKQGGRNTIYF